The 9 T cell receptor beta chains presented below share a single source sample, sequenced in a study of blood T cell repertoires in COVID-19. Clones were sequenced by immunoSEQ multiplex PCR, and TCRdb holds only the in-frame ones, with some missing. Seen here are approximately 210,000 clones, about 84% observed once, and the top ten hold about 7.8%. The material sequenced was peripheral blood. These receptor sequences come from a woman aged 80 or older with COVID-19, enrolled during active disease.

This clone has a count of ten or more. The rearrangement joins TRBV18 to TRBJ1-4; TRBD1 is a possible D gene (5 bases). Trimming took 8 bases from V and 3 from J, leaving 7 bases between them. Germline V lookup: CDR1 KGHSH, CDR2 LQKENI. The length of the CDR3 is 12 residues. The CDR3 sequence: CASRGANEKLFF. The CDR3 bases are TGTGCCAGCCGGGGGGCTAATGAAAAACTGTTTTTT.

This clone is a singleton in its sample. The V and J genes are TRBV10-2 and TRBJ1-2, with TRBD1 matching over 10 bases. Germline V lookup: CDR1 WSHSY, CDR2 SAAADI. V was pared by 4 bases and J by 6 bases, with 5 bases of the junction left unmatched. CDR3 length: 14 amino acids. The CDR3 reads CASSAWDRGNGYTF. DNA for the CDR3: TGCGCCAGCAGTGCTTGGGACAGGGGTAATGGCTACACCTTC.

V usage is TRBV7-9 and J usage is TRBJ2-2, with 8 bases identical to TRBD1. The CDR3 covers 16 residues. Germline values: CDR1 SEHNR, CDR2 FQNEAQ (reference sequence). Trimming at V came to 4 bases and at J to 3 bases, leaving 7 bases not matched to a gene. The CDR3 sequence is CASSSPDRAYTGELFF. In nucleotides, the CDR3 is TGTGCCAGCAGCTCGCCGGACAGGGCCTACACCGGGGAGCTGTTTTTT.

This chain joins TRBV3-1 (or the pseudogene TRBV3-2) and TRBJ2-3; D is uncertain. CDR3 length equals 14 residues. Trimming took off 4 bases at V and 1 base at J, with 9 bases between the two ends. CDR1 and CDR2 (germline): LGHDT, YNNKEL (reference sequence). This CDR3 is CASSPGSGTDTQYF. As DNA, the CDR3 is TGTGCCAGCAGCCCAGGTTCGGGCACAGATACGCAGTATTTT.

V is TRBV12-3 or TRBV12-4 and J is TRBJ1-1; TRBD1 matches at 7 bases. The CDR3 contains 13 residues. The V gene end was trimmed by 8 bases and the J gene end by 0 bases; junction bases not matched to a gene: 3. The CDR3 region is CASRGQLNTEAFF. The CDR3, as DNA: TGTGCCAGCCGGGGACAGCTGAACACTGAAGCTTTCTTT.

For this clone: Additional DNA sequences in this sample encode the identical CDR3. The chain couples TRBV2 to TRBJ1-5; possible D gene TRBD1, 5 bases. CDR1 and CDR2 from the germline V gene are SNHLY and FYNNEI. The CDR3 loop spans 14 amino acids. The germline V and J ends were trimmed by 3 bases and 2 bases, with 8 bases remaining between them. Written as DNA, the CDR3 is TGTGCCAGCAGTGACAGGGTCGGCAATCAGCCCCAGCATTTT. Translating gives CASSDRVGNQPQHF. Together with reference TRBV2 and TRBJ1-5, the CDR3 gives the full variable domain: EPEVTQTPSHQVTQMGQEVILRCVPISNHLYFYWYRQILGQKVEFLVSFYNNEISEKSEIFDDQFSVERPDGSNFTLKIRSTKLEDSAMYFCASSDRVGNQPQHFGDGTRLSIL.

The chain uses TRBV6-5 and TRBJ1-2; the D gene is possibly TRBD1 (6 bases). The length of the CDR3 is 14 residues. Germline assignment: CDR1 MNHEY and CDR2 SVGAGI. V was trimmed by 7 bases and J by 8 bases, leaving 20 bases between them. CDR3 protein: CASNSIYRVGGYTF. The CDR3 DNA reads as TGTGCCAGCAACTCAATTTACAGGGTTGGAGGCTACACCTTC.

This chain uses TRBV5-1 with TRBJ1-1; D call uncertain. The CDR3 consists of 13 residues. CDR1 is SGHRS and CDR2 is YFSETQ in the germline V gene. V shed 1 base and J shed 1 base, with 5 bases lying between them. This CDR3 is CASSLIKNTEAFF. CDR3 nucleotides: TGCGCCAGCAGCTTGATTAAGAACACTGAAGCTTTCTTT.

This rearrangement joins TRBV5-5 to TRBJ1-3; D unresolved. The CDR3 covers 15 residues. Trimming cost V 1 base and J 2 bases, with 10 bases left between them. Germline CDR1 SGHKS, CDR2 YYEKEE (reference sequence). In DNA form, the CDR3 reads TGTGCCAGCAGCTTGTTGGTAGTCACTGGAAACACCATATATTTT. Protein: CASSLLVVTGNTIYF.